This T cell receptor beta chain was found in a study of T cell repertoires in cytomegalovirus infection. Looked up from germline, CDR1 is MNHEY and CDR2 is SVGEGT. V lost 6 bases and J lost 5, with 10 bases in between. The CDR3 covers 12 residues. As for this clonotype: Its cognate antigen is unknown.

Study-level findings and limits: Individuals carrying CMV plus the relevant HLA were identified by cumulative frequency of public TCR beta families. HLA-C-restricted, CMV-specific TCR beta clonotypes were dominant ex vivo.

TCRdb re-called the reads with MiXCR, one entry per CDR3 protein. The repertoire holds 350,000 to 400,000 distinct CDR3 sequences, with about 35% as singletons. This receptor was obtained from a human donor in good health (CMV status not recorded). Some clones in this sample may be carry-over from other donors' samples. V usage is TRBV6-2 or TRBV6-3 and J usage is TRBJ2-5; D is unclear. Source: cultured PBMCs, taken from culture after CMV antigen stimulation. CDR3 DNA sequence: TGTGCCAGCAGGACAAATGGGGAGACCCAGTACTTC. Translation: CASRTNGETQYF.